The 32 T cell receptor beta chains in this list originate from one sample, sequenced in a study of CD8 T cells in ankylosing spondylitis. The study, taken as a whole, reports: Ankylosing spondylitis blood seemed to carry a telltale TCR beta motif made of roughly eight highly homologous variants.

Their target antigens are unknown. TCRdb re-derived calls from the 5' RACE reads in MiXCR, one entry per CDR3 protein. The repertoire holds fewer than 550,000 distinct CDR3 sequences, with 5.3% as singletons. Sample: blood, either unsorted or a sorted T cell fraction (not recorded which). All receptors derive from a male donor with ankylosing spondylitis.

This clonotype was found many times. This sequence joins TRBV20-1 and TRBJ2-5, with TRBD1 matching 8 bases. The CDR3 runs to 13 residues. Germline V lookup: CDR1 DFQATT, CDR2 SNEGSKA (reference sequence). With 5 bases clipped from V and 5 bases from J, the junction kept 7 bases outside the gene matches. This chain's CDR3 is CSASTDRDETQYF. The CDR3 nucleotides are TGCAGTGCTTCTACGGACAGGGATGAGACCCAGTACTTC.

This clonotype was counted many times. V is TRBV20-1 and J is TRBJ1-2; no definite D call. Per the germline V gene, CDR1 is DFQATT and CDR2 is SNEGSKA (reference sequence). V was clipped by 1 base and J by 8 bases, with 14 bases between them. The CDR3 runs to 13 residues. The CDR3 bases are TGCAGTGCTAGAGCCCGGAGGGTTGAGGGCTACACCTTC. Translation: CSARARRVEGYTF.

The table lists this clonotype with many counts. The CDR3 region has the DNA TGCAGTGCTAGAGATCCAGCGGGGATCTACAATGAGCAGTTCTTC. Translating it yields CSARDPAGIYNEQFF. The rearrangement joins TRBV20-1 to TRBJ2-1; 7 nucleotides align to TRBD2. Trimming took 0 bases from V and 3 from J; bases not matched to a gene: 5. The CDR3 sequence is 15 residues long. Germline V lookup: CDR1 DFQATT, CDR2 SNEGSKA (reference sequence).

This clonotype was recorded at least ten times. This chain uses TRBV15 with TRBJ1-1; no firm D call. CDR3 length: 14 amino acids. Germline lookup yields CDR1 LNHNV and CDR2 YYDKDF (reference sequence). V lost 2 bases and J lost 4, with 11 bases in between. CDR3 amino acids: CATSRREGATEAFF. In nucleotides, the CDR3 is TGTGCCACCAGCAGACGTGAGGGCGCCACTGAAGCTTTCTTT.

Many counts were recorded for this clonotype. V usage is TRBV5-1 and J usage is TRBJ2-3, with D perhaps matching TRBD1 or TRBD2 (5 bases each). This CDR3 is built from 14 residues. Germline CDR1 SGHRS, CDR2 YFSETQ. Trimming pared 3 bases from V and 5 bases from J, leaving 13 bases between. CDR3 loop: CASSSGTLEDTQYF. Here the CDR3 DNA reads TGCGCCAGCAGCTCCGGGACGCTCGAAGATACGCAGTATTTT.

There are many counts of this clonotype. CDR3 amino acids: CASSYDRGRSPLHF. For the CDR3, the DNA is TGTGCCAGCAGTTACGACAGGGGTCGTTCACCCCTCCACTTT. The chain uses TRBV6-5 and TRBJ1-6; TRBD1 matches at 8 bases. CDR1 is MNHEY and CDR2 is SVGAGI in the germline V gene. The CDR3 is made up of 14 amino acids. Trimming took 2 bases from V and 9 from J; bases not matched to a gene: 3.

This clonotype was counted a few times. The gene calls are TRBV15 and TRBJ1-5, with 8 bases lining up with TRBD1. V was clipped by 1 base and J by 6 bases; unmatched bases: 2. Germline V gene sequence: CDR1 LNHNV, CDR2 YYDKDF (reference sequence). This CDR3 region has 14 residues. The CDR3: CATSRGGQGQPQHF. The CDR3 DNA sequence: TGTGCCACCAGCAGAGGCGGACAGGGTCAGCCCCAGCATTTT.

This clonotype has a count of ten or more. The chain links TRBV12-3 or TRBV12-4 to TRBJ2-1; 7 bases agree with TRBD2. V lost 2 bases to trimming and J lost 5 bases; unmatched junction nucleotides: 6. The CDR3 is made up of 15 amino acids. DNA of the CDR3: TGTGCCAGCAGTTTATTCCCTAGCGGCCACAATGAGCAGTTCTTC. Amino acids: CASSLFPSGHNEQFF.

This clonotype occurred many times. The chain employs TRBV12-3 or TRBV12-4 and TRBJ1-5; a weak D match, TRBD1 (5 bases). CDR3 size: 14 residues. Trimming took 2 bases from V and 6 from J, leaving 11 bases between them. The CDR3 region is CASSLWGEAQPQHF. In nucleotides, the CDR3 is TGTGCCAGCAGTTTATGGGGGGAGGCTCAGCCCCAGCATTTT.

In its sample, this clonotype was seen a few times. This CDR3 is CASGRTGAAYEQYF. The CDR3 bases are TGTGCCAGCGGGAGGACAGGGGCGGCCTACGAGCAGTACTTC. V and J are TRBV7-2 and TRBJ2-7; 9 bases are a match to TRBD1. The germline V gene has CDR1 SGHTA and CDR2 FQGNSA. This CDR3 has 14 amino acids. With V trimmed by 8 bases and J by 2 bases, 7 bases remained unmatched.

This clonotype was found many times. The V and J genes are TRBV7-6 and TRBJ1-5; weak D call: TRBD1 (5 bases). Germline assignment: CDR1 SGHVS and CDR2 FNYEAQ. Trimming left V 1 base short and J 5 bases short, with 9 bases between. The CDR3 is 14 residues long. In DNA, the CDR3 is TGTGCCAGCAGCTTAGTGGGGGTGGATCAGCCCCAGCATTTT. Translated: CASSLVGVDQPQHF. The full variable domain, rest sourced from reference TRBV7-6 and TRBJ1-5, is GAGVSQSPRYKVTKRGQDVALRCDPISGHVSLYWYRQALGQGPEFLTYFNYEAQQDKSGLPNDRFSAERPEGSISTLTIQRTEQRDSAMYRCASSLVGVDQPQHFGDGTRLSIL.

There are many counts of this clonotype. The chain links TRBV9 to TRBJ1-1; 7 bases are shared with TRBD1. V gave up 0 bases and J gave up 5 bases; unmatched junction bases: 4. This CDR3 is 14 amino acids long. Germline V gene sequence: CDR1 SGDLS, CDR2 YYNGEE. This CDR3 reads CASSVAGGGTEAFF. The CDR3 DNA sequence: TGTGCCAGCAGCGTAGCAGGGGGGGGGACTGAAGCTTTCTTT.

The chain has TRBV9 and TRBJ1-5, with D perhaps TRBD1 (5 bases). V lost 0 bases and J 8 bases, leaving 9 bases between the germline ends. Per the germline V gene, CDR1 is SGDLS and CDR2 is YYNGEE. This CDR3 spans 13 amino acids. CDR3 nucleotide sequence: TGTGCCAGCAGCGTAGAGGGGCGGGAGCCCCAGCATTTT. It codes for CASSVEGREPQHF.

This clonotype has only a few counts. V is TRBV6-5 and J is TRBJ2-7; D gene ambiguous. The V end was cut by 3 bases, the J end by 3 bases, with 12 bases between. The CDR3 spans 14 residues. Per germline, CDR1 MNHEY and CDR2 SVGAGI. CDR3 loop: CASSYSNWLYEQYF. The CDR3 DNA reads TGTGCCAGCAGTTATAGTAACTGGCTCTACGAGCAGTACTTC.

This clonotype appeared many times. This chain connects TRBV5-6 to TRBJ2-3; the match to TRBD2 covers 8 bases. The germline V gene has CDR1 SGHDT and CDR2 YYEEEE. V shed 3 bases and J 2 bases; nucleotides not matched to a gene: 5. The length of the CDR3 is 15 residues. The CDR3 protein is CASSSLAGNTDTQYF. For the CDR3, the DNA is TGTGCCAGCAGCTCTTTAGCGGGAAACACAGATACGCAGTATTTT.

In its sample, this clonotype was seen many times. This rearrangement joins TRBV7-9 to TRBJ2-3; TRBD2 aligns across 8 bases. The CDR3 length is 15 residues. CDR1 is SEHNR and CDR2 is FQNEAQ in the germline V gene (reference sequence). With 6 bases clipped from V and 2 bases from J, the junction kept 7 bases outside the gene matches. The CDR3 DNA follows: TGTGCCAGCAGTTGGGGTAGCGGGATCACAGATACGCAGTATTTT. This translates into CASSWGSGITDTQYF.

This clonotype was recorded many times. The chain is built from TRBV28 and TRBJ2-5; 10 nucleotides line up with TRBD1. V lost 3 bases and J lost 1; bases outside the gene matches: 5. Germline CDR1 reads MDHEN; CDR2 reads SYDVKM. The CDR3 is 16 residues long. CDR3 sequence (DNA): TGTGCCAGCAGTTTCCCCGGGACAGGGGCCCAAGAGACCCAGTACTTC. Its translation is CASSFPGTGAQETQYF.

This clonotype was seen at least ten times. This chain uses TRBV29-1 with TRBJ1-2; D is undetermined. This CDR3 contains 12 residues. The V end was cut by 3 bases, the J end by 4 bases, with 9 bases between. The germline CDR1 and CDR2 sequences are SQVTM and ANQGSEA. The CDR3 coding sequence is TGCAGCGTTGATGTACAGAGCTATGGCTACACCTTC. It translates to CSVDVQSYGYTF.

This clonotype was seen ten or more times. The chain has TRBV20-1 and TRBJ2-7; TRBD2 matches 7 bases. Trimming took 6 bases from V and 0 from J; bases not matched to a gene: 11. The CDR3 length is 15 residues. Germline V gives CDR1 DFQATT, CDR2 SNEGSKA (reference sequence). The DNA for the CDR3 is TGCAGTGCCGGCGGGGGAGGAGCACACTCCTACGAGCAGTACTTC. It encodes CSAGGGGAHSYEQYF.

This clonotype was recorded at least ten times. The chain has TRBV4-3 and TRBJ1-1; no firm D call. The germline V and J ends were trimmed by 1 base and 7 bases, with 10 bases remaining between them. CDR1 is LGHNA, CDR2 YSLEER, per germline. This CDR3 spans 13 amino acids. The DNA of the CDR3 is TGCGCCAGCAGCCAAGGACTGATCAGTGAAGCTTTCTTT. Its protein product is CASSQGLISEAFF.

This clonotype was counted ten times or more. The chain is built from TRBV6-5 and TRBJ1-2, with TRBD1 as a possible D gene (6 bases). CDR1 MNHEY and CDR2 SVGAGI come from the germline V gene. V was shortened by 5 bases and J by 5 bases, with 18 bases between the two germline ends. The length of the CDR3 is 15 residues. CDR3: CASSTTFGQSYGYTF. The CDR3 DNA follows: TGTGCCAGCAGTACTACCTTTGGACAGAGTTATGGCTACACCTTC.

This clonotype was recorded at least ten times. V and J are TRBV12-3 or TRBV12-4 and TRBJ2-3; 7 bases are shared with TRBD1. V lost 5 bases to trimming and J lost 4 bases; unmatched junction nucleotides: 3. The CDR3 is 13 amino acids. The CDR3 nucleotides read TGTGCCAGCAGTAGACAGGGCTCAGATACGCAGTATTTT. This encodes CASSRQGSDTQYF.

This clonotype has ten or more counts. This rearrangement joins TRBV29-1 to TRBJ1-2; tentative D call: TRBD1 (5 bases). This CDR3 is built from 12 residues. Deletions cut 4 bases from V and 3 bases from J, with 9 bases between. The germline V gene encodes CDR1 SQVTM and CDR2 ANQGSEA. The CDR3, as DNA: TGCAGCGTTGGGGGCGCGGACTATGGCTACACCTTC. Translating gives CSVGGADYGYTF.

The chain has TRBV9 and TRBJ2-7; 8 nucleotides match TRBD1. The germline V gene has CDR1 SGDLS and CDR2 YYNGEE. There are 14 residues in the CDR3. Trimming took 4 bases from V and 1 from J; bases not matched to a gene: 4. The CDR3 DNA reads TGTGCCAGCAGCTCAGGGGGCATTTCCTACGAGCAGTACTTC. Translating it yields CASSSGGISYEQYF.

This clonotype was recorded at least ten times. This rearrangement joins TRBV20-1 to TRBJ1-1, with D hard to call. Germline loops: CDR1 DFQATT, CDR2 SNEGSKA (reference sequence). V dropped 3 bases and J dropped 11 bases, with 4 bases sitting between them. This CDR3 region has 8 residues. CDR3 in amino acids: CSARAAFF. For the CDR3, the DNA is TGCAGTGCTAGGGCGGCTTTCTTT.

This clonotype occurred a few times. The chain combines TRBV5-5 with TRBJ2-1, with TRBD2 matching 14 bases. The CDR3 contains 15 residues. From germline, CDR1 is SGHKS and CDR2 YYEKEE (reference sequence). V shed 4 bases, J shed 9 bases, and the junction held 6 bases outside the gene matches. The CDR3 nucleotides are TGTGCCAGCAGCCTTCTGGGACTAGCGGGAGTTGAGCAGTTCTTC. It is translated as CASSLLGLAGVEQFF.

This clonotype was observed many times. For the CDR3, the DNA is TGTGCCAGCAGCTTAGTCCCAGGGTGGAACACCATATATTTT. Translating gives CASSLVPGWNTIYF. The chain carries TRBV7-2 and TRBJ1-3; TRBD1 might be the D (5 bases). CDR1 SGHTA and CDR2 FQGNSA come from the germline V gene. V was trimmed by 1 base and J by 7 bases, leaving 11 bases between them. The CDR3 is made up of 14 amino acids. The whole variable domain, remainder taken from reference TRBV7-2 and TRBJ1-3, is GAGVSQSPSNKVTEKGKDVELRCDPISGHTALYWYRQSLGQGLEFLIYFQGNSAPDKSGLPSDRFSAERTGGSVSTLTIQRTQQEDSAVYLCASSLVPGWNTIYFGEGSWLTVV.

This clonotype showed up just a few times. CDR3 nucleotide sequence: TGCGCCAGCAGCCAAGGAGGACTAGCGGGTCAACTGCACTACAATGAGCAGTTCTTC. Residues: CASSQGGLAGQLHYNEQFF. The gene calls are TRBV4-1 and TRBJ2-1; 11 bases match TRBD2. The germline V gene encodes CDR1 MGHRA and CDR2 YSYEKL. The length of the CDR3 is 19 residues. The V and J ends lost 1 base and 3 bases, in that order; junction bases with no gene match: 11.

At least ten counts were recorded for this clonotype. The chain uses TRBV20-1 and TRBJ1-5; a weak D match, TRBD1 (6 bases). V lost 6 bases and J lost 1, with 13 bases in between. In germline, CDR1 is DFQATT, CDR2 SNEGSKA (reference sequence). The CDR3 contains 14 residues. The CDR3 loop reads CSANRAGSNQPQHF. CDR3 DNA: TGCAGTGCCAACAGGGCGGGCAGCAATCAGCCCCAGCATTTT.

This clonotype was seen ten or more times. The chain links TRBV5-1 to TRBJ1-1, with D possibly being TRBD1 (5 bases). The germline CDR1 and CDR2 sequences are SGHRS and YFSETQ. This CDR3 is 15 amino acids long. Trimming left V 3 bases short and J 0 bases short, with 12 bases between. CDR3 nucleotide sequence: TGCGCCAGCAGCTCGCAGGGACCAGTGAACACTGAAGCTTTCTTT. Protein: CASSSQGPVNTEAFF.

This clonotype has a count of ten or more. DNA of the CDR3: TGCGCCAGCAGCGGCGGGGGGGTGCTGGACAGGGCCGTTTACAATGAGCAGTTCTTC. This encodes CASSGGGVLDRAVYNEQFF. The V and J genes are TRBV5-1 and TRBJ2-1; D is possibly TRBD2 (9 bases). The germline V and J ends were trimmed by 4 bases and 4 bases, with 27 bases remaining between them. The CDR3 is made up of 19 amino acids. The germline V gene encodes CDR1 SGHRS and CDR2 YFSETQ.

The sample holds a few counts of this clonotype. The rearrangement uses TRBV7-2 and TRBJ2-7, with D perhaps matching TRBD2 (5 bases). Germline V gene sequence: CDR1 SGHTA, CDR2 FQGNSA. V was shortened by 0 bases and J by 2 bases, with 14 bases between the two germline ends. The CDR3 runs to 16 residues. The CDR3 DNA follows: TGTGCCAGCAGCTTAGCGTTTCGAGGGAACGCCTACGAGCAGTACTTC. Amino acids: CASSLAFRGNAYEQYF.